The clone carrying this T cell receptor beta chain was seen once. What it recognizes is unknown. Measured with immunoSEQ multiplex PCR; TCRdb has only the in-frame clones, and not every one. In the table there are millions of clones, about 95% of which are singletons. CD45RO-negative, CCR7-selected cells formed the naive CD8 fraction, which excluded terminally differentiated effector memory CD45RA+ cells. The data are from a study of shared clonotypes between healthy human individuals. The CDR3 totals 13 residues. Germline loops: CDR1 MNHNS, CDR2 SASEGT. Trimming removed 3 bases from V and 2 bases from J, with 8 bases in between. Study results and caveats: The genetic and exposure-history diversity represented was limited by few donors.

This rearrangement joins TRBV6-1 to TRBJ2-7; no clear D. What was sequenced was naive CD8+ T cells sorted from blood. The TCR sequence derives from a man aged 18 to 29 in good health. The CDR3 region has the DNA TGTGCCAGCAGTGAGGCAGCTACCTACGAGCAGTACTTC. This gives the protein CASSEAATYEQYF.